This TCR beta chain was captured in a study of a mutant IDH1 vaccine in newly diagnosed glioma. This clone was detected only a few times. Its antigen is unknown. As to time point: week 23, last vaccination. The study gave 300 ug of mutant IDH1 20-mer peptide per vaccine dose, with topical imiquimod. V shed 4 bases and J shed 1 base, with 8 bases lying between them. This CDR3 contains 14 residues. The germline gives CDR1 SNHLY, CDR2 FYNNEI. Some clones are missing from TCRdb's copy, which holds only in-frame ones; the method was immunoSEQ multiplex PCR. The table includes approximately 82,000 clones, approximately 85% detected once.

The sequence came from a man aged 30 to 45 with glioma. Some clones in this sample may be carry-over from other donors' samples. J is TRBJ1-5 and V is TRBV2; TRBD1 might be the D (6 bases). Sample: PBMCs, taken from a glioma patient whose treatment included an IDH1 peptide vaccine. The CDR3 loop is CASSGDKSNQPQHF. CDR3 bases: TGTGCCAGCAGTGGGGACAAGAGCAATCAGCCCCAGCATTTT.